This TCR beta chain comes out of a study of shared clonotypes between healthy human individuals. Looking at the study overall: Three plates each covered CD4 naive and memory; CD8 naive two, CD8 memory one. Study findings and constraints: Naive CD4 clonotypes overlapped across a few donors at about 5%. Rarefaction gave evidence that sorted-subset sequencing remained incomplete despite large depth.

Details on this clone: Its specificity is unknown. Other nucleotide sequences from this sample produce the same CDR3.

The CDR3 is made up of 15 amino acids. The V gene end was trimmed by 2 bases and the J gene end by 0 bases; junction bases not matched to a gene: 2. Looked up from germline, CDR1 is MGHRA and CDR2 is YSYEKL. Naive-designated CD8 cells lacked CD45RO, were positively enriched for CCR7, and omitted terminally differentiated effector memory CD45RA+ cells. Donors were Caucasian adults residing in Nashville, Tennessee, USA. Assay: immunoSEQ multiplex PCR; the TCRdb copy retains only in-frame clones and omits some. The table includes around 2,000,000 clones, about 95% detected once. What was sequenced was naive CD8+ T cells sorted from blood. The chain carries TRBV4-1 and TRBJ1-1, with 8 bases identical to TRBD1. This TCR was recovered from a man younger than 30 in good health. CDR3 sequence: CASSQLTGVNTEAFF. The CDR3 region has the DNA TGCGCCAGCAGCCAACTGACAGGGGTGAACACTGAAGCTTTCTTT.